This entry is about one T cell receptor (beta chain). Its cognate antigen has yet to be identified. The record has no base qualities; no much larger clone is one base away. The germline V and J ends show losses of 8 bases and 6 bases respectively, and no gene match explains 15 bases of the junction. Reading the germline V gene (reference sequence) gives CDR1 LNHDA and CDR2 SQIVND. The CDR3 has 16 amino acids, counting the end cysteine and phenylalanine. The read is trimmed to its CDR3 DNA, 48 bases read in frame from base 1. In Seattle, one collaborating source enrolled patients while the infection was active and tracked those patients longitudinally over the course of disease. Whole blood was collected in K2EDTA tubes by collaborating institutions according to the institutions' own protocols. For TCRbeta analysis, collaborators shipped samples as frozen whole blood, isolated PBMCs, or DNA extracted from either of those sample types.

These data come from a study of blood T cell repertoires in COVID-19 (dated by TCRdb to about 2020). Describing the broader study: Samples from collaborators originated in the United States, Italy and Spain and spanned both the acute and convalescent phases of COVID-19. A freely available public database, intended as a resource for researchers studying the immune response to SARS-CoV-2, is where the repertoires were released. The prospective study material was composed of cDNA or gDNA derived from T cells, B-cell-depleted T cells, or PBMCs. The samples were drawn from the first 160 participants of the ongoing ImmuneRACE study and from over 950 subjects provided by 6 global collaborators. HLA class I and class II types, where available, came from metadata supplied by the sample provider rather than from assay-based typing. Deeply sampled blood TCRbeta repertoires from subjects exposed to, actively infected with, or recovered from COVID-19 were included in the dataset. Sample metadata almost always included a de-identified subject ID, COVID-19 status, age in years and sex.

Results and caveats for the whole study, not just this receptor: How much clinical and demographic metadata was included differed by source and by participant, and the metadata was provided uncurated.

TCRbeta CDR3 regions were amplified from genomic DNA using the immunoSEQ Assay, a bias-controlled multiplex PCR. Concerning the study's data processing: The number of nucleated cells in each sample was estimated by amplification of reference gene primers within the assay. Sequence reads were collapsed and filtered to measure the absolute abundance of every unique TCRbeta CDR3 rearrangement. For each sample, productive Simpson clonality was calculated by taking the square root of Simpson's diversity index across productive rearrangements. Not all clones reach the TCRdb copy of this immuneACCESS table, which keeps in-frame sequences only. Checked studies attribute under half of the gap to unresolved V genes and leave the rest unexplained. V, J and clone size are taken as reported in that table, and D and trimming were inferred from the DNA itself. This sample has under 250,000 clones in its table, and around 84% of those were observed once. The top ten clonotypes cover roughly 10% of the sample.

This TCR was recovered from a man in his forties or fifties with COVID-19, enrolled during active disease. The sample was peripheral blood. The V and J segments used are TRBV19 and TRBJ2-1; 8 central nucleotides agree with TRBD2. The CDR3 has the sequence CASSGGVRLSGNEQFF. The sequenced DNA is TGTGCCAGTTCCGGGGGGGTGAGGCTCAGCGGCAATGAGCAGTTCTTC.